These 5 T cell receptor beta chains were sequenced from one sample in a study of CD8+CD57+ T cells in acquired aplastic anemia. Genomic DNA was employed as the template in profiling TCR beta VDJ and CDR3. Via MiXCR, TCRdb re-called the reads, giving one row per CDR3 protein. The sample consists of about 71,000 distinct CDR3 sequences, 45% to 60% of them appearing once. The sequenced material came from sorted CD4+, CD8+, or CD8+CD57+ T cells (not recorded which) from PBMCs. These receptors were taken from a human donor in good health, serving as a control.

The count of this clonotype is one. This chain joins TRBV6-4 and TRBJ2-7, with D maybe TRBD1 (6 bases). The germline V gene encodes CDR1 MRHNA and CDR2 SNTAGT. The CDR3 spans 15 residues. Trimming shortened V by 4 bases and J by 2 bases, and 15 bases separated the two germline ends. As DNA, the CDR3 is TGTGCCAGCAGTGCCGAACAGGGAACCCCCTACGAGCAGTACTTC. Amino acid sequence: CASSAEQGTPYEQYF.

The chain combines TRBV20-1 with TRBJ2-1; 8 bases agree with TRBD2. Germline V gene sequence: CDR1 DFQATT, CDR2 SNEGSKA (reference sequence). CDR3 length: 10 amino acids. V was clipped by 3 bases and J by 13 bases; unmatched bases: 2. This CDR3 reads CSASGGAQFF. DNA for the CDR3: TGCAGTGCTAGCGGGGGGGCACAGTTCTTC.

About this clonotype: A much larger clone sits a single nucleotide away, making a read error possible. The chain couples TRBV11-2 to TRBJ2-5; D call uncertain. The V end was cut by 0 bases, the J end by 11 bases, with 16 bases between. This CDR3 has 14 residues. Germline V lookup: CDR1 SGHAT, CDR2 FQNNGV. This chain's CDR3 is CASSLDRSYNEQYF. The CDR3 nucleotides are TGTGCCAGCAGCTTAGATCGCTCCTACAATGAGCAGTACTTC.

The chain recombines TRBV4-2 with TRBJ2-1; D may be TRBD2 (6 bases). Trimming removed 1 base from V and 3 bases from J, with 10 bases in between. This CDR3 region has 15 residues. Germline values: CDR1 LGHNA, CDR2 YNFKEQ. In DNA form, the CDR3 reads TGTGCCAGCAGCCAAGGTCCTAGCGACTACAATGAGCAGTTCTTC. Its translation is CASSQGPSDYNEQFF.

This clonotype was counted ten times or more. This sequence joins TRBV20-1 and TRBJ2-2, with unresolved D. Germline values: CDR1 DFQATT, CDR2 SNEGSKA (reference sequence). The V and J ends lost 0 bases and 1 base respectively, with 3 bases between them. The CDR3 runs 13 residues. CDR3 coding DNA: TGCAGTGCTAGAGATTGGAACACCGGGGAGCTGTTTTTT. Protein: CSARDWNTGELFF.